Below are 26 T cell receptor beta chains sequenced from a single sample in a study of T-cell memory formation after mild COVID-19. TCRdb ran MiXCR on the 5' RACE reads and lists one entry per CDR3 protein. The data contain 450,000 to 700,000 distinct CDR3 sequences, roughly 17% of them seen just once; the ten biggest clones take up 12%. Input material: PBMCs or a T cell subset sorted from them (not recorded which). The source is an adult woman who had mild COVID-19 (a few samples of this study predate the infection). Cell type and time point are not known.

The rearrangement uses TRBV18 and TRBJ1-3; no reliable D call. This CDR3 is built from 13 residues. Germline V gene data show CDR1 as KGHSH and CDR2 as LQKENI. The V and J ends lost 2 bases and 4 bases respectively, with 6 bases between them. The CDR3: CASSPTQGNTIYF. DNA of the CDR3: TGTGCCAGCTCACCAACACAGGGAAACACCATATATTTT.

This clonotype has more than one count but fewer than ten. The CDR3 bases are TGTGCCAGCAGAACAGGTTATTCGAACACCGGGGAGCTGTTTTTT. It encodes CASRTGYSNTGELFF. The V call is TRBV6-5, the J call TRBJ2-2; D might be TRBD1 (5 bases). Germline CDR1 and CDR2: MNHEY and SVGAGI. V lost 6 bases and J lost 0, with 11 bases in between. The CDR3 contains 15 residues.

This clonotype has more than one count but fewer than ten. The chain has TRBV7-2 and TRBJ1-2; 8 bases line up with TRBD1. V shed 4 bases, J shed 0 bases, and the junction held 4 bases outside the gene matches. This CDR3 has 15 residues. Looked up from germline, CDR1 is SGHTA and CDR2 is FQGNSA. The CDR3 protein is CASSSQGGANYGYTF. Written as DNA, the CDR3 is TGTGCCAGCAGCTCACAGGGGGGGGCTAACTATGGCTACACCTTC.

This clonotype was detected a few times. The chain employs TRBV6-1 and TRBJ2-1, with 9 nucleotides matching TRBD2. CDR1 and CDR2 (germline): MNHNS, SASEGT. CDR3 length equals 16 residues. Trimming cost V 1 base and J 3 bases; bases outside gene matches: 4. The DNA for the CDR3 is TGTGCCAGCAGTGAAGGAGCGGGGGGCCTCTACAATGAGCAGTTCTTC. Its translation is CASSEGAGGLYNEQFF.

This clonotype was observed a handful of times. The chain is built from TRBV7-2 and TRBJ2-7; D uncertain. V gave up 6 bases and J gave up 5 bases, with 20 bases separating them. Germline lookup yields CDR1 SGHTA and CDR2 FQGNSA. CDR3 length: 15 amino acids. This chain's CDR3 is CASSRTVEKVHEQYF. The CDR3, as DNA: TGTGCCAGCAGTCGGACGGTCGAGAAGGTTCACGAGCAGTACTTC.

This clonotype was detected ten times or more. The chain is built from TRBV6-2 or TRBV6-3 and TRBJ2-5; D gene uncertain. Germline-derived CDR1 and CDR2 are MNHEY and SVGEGT. The CDR3 extends over 12 amino acids. V was pared by 6 bases and J by 3 bases, with 8 bases between. In DNA form, the CDR3 reads TGTGCCAGCAGCCCTACAGAAGAGACCCAGTACTTC. This translates into CASSPTEETQYF.

The chain links TRBV6-5 to TRBJ2-7; tentatively, D is TRBD2 (5 bases). This CDR3 comprises 13 residues. Germline CDR1 reads MNHEY; CDR2 reads SVGAGI. V was cut by 7 bases and J by 7 bases, with 17 bases left in between. The CDR3 loop reads CASTTPGPGEQYF. Written as DNA, the CDR3 is TGTGCCAGCACTACACCGGGTCCGGGAGAGCAGTACTTC.

The genes are TRBV5-6 and TRBJ2-3; maybe TRBD1 (6 bases). The CDR3 is 16 amino acids. CDR1 and CDR2 (germline): SGHDT, YYEEEE. Deletions cut 0 bases from V and 4 bases from J, with 15 bases between. The CDR3 spells CASSLAGQGWSDTQYF. Written as DNA, the CDR3 is TGTGCCAGCAGCTTGGCTGGGCAGGGGTGGTCAGATACGCAGTATTTT.

The chain carries TRBV7-9 and TRBJ2-3; D gene uncertain. CDR3 length: 16 amino acids. CDR1 and CDR2 from the germline V gene are SEHNR and FQNEAQ (reference sequence). V was pared by 1 base and J by 6 bases, with 17 bases between. CDR3 coding DNA: TGTGCCAGCAGCTTAGAGCGAGTTGGGCCACTGGATACGCAGTATTTT. Amino acid sequence: CASSLERVGPLDTQYF.

The rearrangement uses TRBV6-6 and TRBJ2-7; D unclear. Trimming cost V 0 bases and J 4 bases, with 13 bases left between them. CDR1 is MNHNY, CDR2 SVGAGI, per germline (reference sequence). The length of the CDR3 is 15 residues. CDR3 amino acids: CASSYSGAQMYEQYF. The CDR3 nucleotides are TGTGCCAGCAGTTACTCAGGTGCGCAGATGTACGAGCAGTACTTC.

The chain couples TRBV19 to TRBJ2-7; TRBD2 matches 10 bases. CDR3 length equals 14 residues. The germline V gene has CDR1 LNHDA and CDR2 SQIVND (reference sequence). V trimming: 9 bases; J trimming: 0 bases; junction bases outside the gene matches: 5. DNA for the CDR3: TGTGCCAGCCGAGTAGCGGGAGGCTCCTACGAGCAGTACTTC. Protein product: CASRVAGGSYEQYF.

This clonotype was counted a few times. This sequence joins TRBV6-5 and TRBJ2-3, with no clear D. CDR1 is MNHEY, CDR2 SVGAGI, per germline. This CDR3 has 17 residues. V gave up 5 bases and J gave up 2 bases, with 20 bases separating them. CDR3 bases: TGTGCCAGCAGTGGCGATTACGGCGCTGGTTCCACAGATACGCAGTATTTT. This gives the protein CASSGDYGAGSTDTQYF.

This clonotype occurred a few times. V is TRBV7-9 and J is TRBJ2-3; tentatively, D is TRBD2 (6 bases). With 7 bases removed from V and 3 bases from J, the gap between germline ends came to 17 bases. Germline V CDR1 and CDR2: SEHNR, FQNEAQ (reference sequence). CDR3 length: 15 amino acids. The CDR3: CASTRDSGGTDTQYF. In DNA, the CDR3 is TGTGCCAGCACCCGAGATAGCGGTGGGACAGATACGCAGTATTTT. The full variable domain, its missing parts supplied by reference TRBV7-9 and TRBJ2-3, is DTGVSQNPRHKITKRGQNVTFRCDPISEHNRLYWYRQTLGQGPEFLTYFQNEAQLEKSRLLSDRFSAERPKGSFSTLEIQRTEQGDSAMYLCASTRDSGGTDTQYFGPGTRLTVL.

This clonotype was seen a few times. The V call is TRBV7-2, the J call TRBJ2-7, with D hard to call. CDR1 is SGHTA, CDR2 FQGNSA, per germline. The CDR3 contains 13 residues. Trimming removed 5 bases from V and 2 bases from J, with 10 bases in between. This CDR3 is CASSVLAPYEQYF. DNA of the CDR3: TGTGCCAGCAGCGTTCTCGCCCCCTACGAGCAGTACTTC.

This clonotype came up a few times. The chain combines TRBV7-6 with TRBJ2-1, with a possible D match to TRBD1 (6 bases). Germline V lookup: CDR1 SGHVS, CDR2 FNYEAQ. V gave up 5 bases and J gave up 2 bases, with 13 bases separating them. This CDR3 comprises 15 residues. For the CDR3, the DNA is TGTGCCAGCAGCATACACAGGGACGCCTACAATGAGCAGTTCTTC. Translation: CASSIHRDAYNEQFF.

V gene TRBV20-1 combines with J gene TRBJ2-7; TRBD1 matches 9 bases. Germline V CDR1 and CDR2: DFQATT, SNEGSKA (reference sequence). V was pared by 0 bases and J by 3 bases, with 3 bases of the junction left unmatched. CDR3 size: 14 residues. The CDR3 loop is CSARDLDRGYEQYF. The CDR3 coding sequence is TGCAGTGCTAGAGATTTGGACAGGGGCTACGAGCAGTACTTC.

This clonotype has only a few counts. The chain carries TRBV9 and TRBJ2-2; perhaps TRBD1 as D (5 bases). The germline V gene has CDR1 SGDLS and CDR2 YYNGEE. Trimming pared 0 bases from V and 2 bases from J, leaving 14 bases between. The CDR3 loop spans 17 amino acids. The CDR3 region has the DNA TGTGCCAGCAGCGTAGACCCCAGTAGGGGAAACACCGGGGAGCTGTTTTTT. Its translation: CASSVDPSRGNTGELFF.

V gene TRBV18 combines with J gene TRBJ1-2; D possibly corresponds to TRBD1 (5 bases). This CDR3 has 13 amino acids. V shed 4 bases and J shed 8 bases, with 14 bases lying between them. Germline lookup yields CDR1 KGHSH and CDR2 LQKENI. The CDR3 DNA reads as TGTGCCAGCTCACTTACTCTCGGGGGAGGCTACACCTTC. Protein: CASSLTLGGGYTF.

This chain connects TRBV12-3 or TRBV12-4 to TRBJ2-4; D is uncertain. V shed 3 bases and J shed 13 bases, with 13 bases lying between them. The CDR3 consists of 12 residues. Here the CDR3 reads CASSFSSVLQYF. Here the CDR3 DNA reads TGTGCCAGCAGTTTTTCCTCAGTGTTACAGTACTTC.

The chain has TRBV27 and TRBJ2-3, with D possibly TRBD2 on 8 matching bases. Germline lookup yields CDR1 MNHEY and CDR2 SMNVEV (reference sequence). The CDR3 sequence is 15 residues long. The germline V and J ends were trimmed by 5 bases and 4 bases, with 16 bases remaining between them. CDR3 DNA sequence: TGTGCCAGCAGTCACTATAGCGGGACAGCAGATACGCAGTATTTT. It encodes CASSHYSGTADTQYF.

The chain employs TRBV20-1 and TRBJ2-3; D is perhaps TRBD1 (6 bases). Germline V gene data show CDR1 as DFQATT and CDR2 as SNEGSKA (reference sequence). This CDR3 contains 14 residues. The V gene lost 7 bases and the J gene lost 1 base, with 15 bases spanning the gap. The CDR3 spells CSGGLAGRTDTQYF. CDR3 nucleotide sequence: TGCAGTGGGGGGCTGGCGGGTCGCACAGATACGCAGTATTTT.

The CDR3 protein is CASSYLYRTGTEAFF. The CDR3 coding sequence is TGTGCCAGCAGTTACCTCTATCGAACGGGCACTGAAGCTTTCTTT. V is TRBV6-5 and J is TRBJ1-1, with D uncertain. The V end was cut by 2 bases, the J end by 4 bases, with 14 bases between. The CDR3 extends over 15 amino acids. The germline V gene encodes CDR1 MNHEY and CDR2 SVGAGI.

The J gene is TRBJ2-7, the V gene TRBV20-1; the D is unclear. Germline CDR1 reads DFQATT; CDR2 reads SNEGSKA (reference sequence). The CDR3 is made up of 12 amino acids. V dropped 0 bases and J dropped 5 bases, with 8 bases sitting between them. CDR3 coding DNA: TGCAGTGCTAGAGAAGACGGACACGAGCAGTACTTC. Its translation: CSAREDGHEQYF.

The genes are TRBV6-6 and TRBJ2-5; either TRBD1 or TRBD2 may fit D (5 bases each). CDR1 and CDR2 from the germline V gene are MNHNY and SVGAGI (reference sequence). This CDR3 has 14 residues. Trimming pared 4 bases from V and 1 base from J, leaving 10 bases between. In DNA, the CDR3 is TGTGCCAGCAGTTCGGGGACCACCCAAGAGACCCAGTACTTC. Translation: CASSSGTTQETQYF.

The CDR3 DNA reads as TGTGCCAGCTGCGCGTGGACAGGGACAAACGGCAATGAGACCCAGTACTTC. This codes for CASCAWTGTNGNETQYF. The V and J genes are TRBV12-3 or TRBV12-4 and TRBJ2-5, with 8 bases aligning to TRBD1. Trimming took 8 bases from V and 5 from J; bases not matched to a gene: 19. The length of the CDR3 is 17 residues.

The J gene is TRBJ2-7, the V gene TRBV7-2; D may be TRBD2 (6 bases). Per germline, CDR1 SGHTA and CDR2 FQGNSA. V shed 5 bases and J shed 4 bases, with 9 bases lying between them. This CDR3 is 12 amino acids long. CDR3 region: CASSTGLYEQYF. The CDR3, as DNA: TGTGCCAGCAGCACGGGACTGTACGAGCAGTACTTC.